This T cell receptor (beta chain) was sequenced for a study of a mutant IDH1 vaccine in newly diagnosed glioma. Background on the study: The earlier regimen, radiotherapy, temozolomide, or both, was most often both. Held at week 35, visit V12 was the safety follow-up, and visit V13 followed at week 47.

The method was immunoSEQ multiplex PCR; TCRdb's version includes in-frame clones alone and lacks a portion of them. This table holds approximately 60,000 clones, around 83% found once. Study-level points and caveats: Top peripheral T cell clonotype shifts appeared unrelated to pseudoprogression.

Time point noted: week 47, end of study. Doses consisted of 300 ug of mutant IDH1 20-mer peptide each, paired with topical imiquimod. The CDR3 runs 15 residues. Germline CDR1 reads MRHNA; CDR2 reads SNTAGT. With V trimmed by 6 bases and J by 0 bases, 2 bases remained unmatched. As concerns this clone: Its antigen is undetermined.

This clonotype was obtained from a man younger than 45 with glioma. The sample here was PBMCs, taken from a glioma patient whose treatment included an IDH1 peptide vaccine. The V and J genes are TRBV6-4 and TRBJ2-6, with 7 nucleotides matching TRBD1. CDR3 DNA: TGTGCCAGCAGAAGACAGGGCTCTGGGGCCAACGTCCTGACTTTC. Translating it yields CASRRQGSGANVLTF.